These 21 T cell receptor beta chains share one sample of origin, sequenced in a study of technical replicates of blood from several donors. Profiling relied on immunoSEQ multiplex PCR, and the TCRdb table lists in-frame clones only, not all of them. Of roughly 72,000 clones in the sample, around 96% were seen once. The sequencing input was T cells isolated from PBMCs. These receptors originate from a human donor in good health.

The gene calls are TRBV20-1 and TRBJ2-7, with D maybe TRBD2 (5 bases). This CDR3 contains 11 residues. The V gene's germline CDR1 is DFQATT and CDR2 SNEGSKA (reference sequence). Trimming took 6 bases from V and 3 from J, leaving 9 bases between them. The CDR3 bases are TGCAGTGCAATTGGAGGCTACGAGCAGTACTTC. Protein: CSAIGGYEQYF.

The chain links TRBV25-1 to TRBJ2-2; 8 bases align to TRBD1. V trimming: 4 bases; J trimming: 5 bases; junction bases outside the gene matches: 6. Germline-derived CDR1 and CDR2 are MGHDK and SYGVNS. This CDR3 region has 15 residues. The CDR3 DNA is TGTGCCAGCAGTGTGGACAGGGAGAATACCGGGGAGCTGTTTTTT. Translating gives CASSVDRENTGELFF.

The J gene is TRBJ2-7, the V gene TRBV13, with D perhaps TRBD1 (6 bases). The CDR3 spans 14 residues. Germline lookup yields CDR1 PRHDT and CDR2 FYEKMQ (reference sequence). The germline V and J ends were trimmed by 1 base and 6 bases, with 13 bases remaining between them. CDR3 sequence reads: CASSLAGDEREQYF. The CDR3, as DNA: TGTGCCAGCAGCTTAGCAGGGGACGAACGCGAGCAGTACTTC.

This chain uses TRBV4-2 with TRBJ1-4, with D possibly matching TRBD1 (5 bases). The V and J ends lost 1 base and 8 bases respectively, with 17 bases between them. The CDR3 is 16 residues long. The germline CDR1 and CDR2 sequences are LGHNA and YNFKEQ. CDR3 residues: CASSQGSKTVFEKLFF. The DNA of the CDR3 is TGTGCCAGCAGCCAAGGTAGTAAGACAGTATTCGAAAAACTGTTTTTT.

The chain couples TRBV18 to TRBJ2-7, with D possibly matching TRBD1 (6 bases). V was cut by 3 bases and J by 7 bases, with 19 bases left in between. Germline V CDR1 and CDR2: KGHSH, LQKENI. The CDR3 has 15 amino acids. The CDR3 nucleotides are TGTGCCAGCTCACCTAGTTCCAGGGGATCGGAGGAGCAGTACTTC. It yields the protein CASSPSSRGSEEQYF.

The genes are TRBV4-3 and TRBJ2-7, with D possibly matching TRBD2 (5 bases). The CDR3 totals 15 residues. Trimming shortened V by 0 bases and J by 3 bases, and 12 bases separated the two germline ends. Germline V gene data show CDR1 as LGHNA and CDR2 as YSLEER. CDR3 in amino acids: CASSQEPGLNYEQYF. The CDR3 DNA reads TGCGCCAGCAGCCAAGAACCAGGACTCAACTACGAGCAGTACTTC.

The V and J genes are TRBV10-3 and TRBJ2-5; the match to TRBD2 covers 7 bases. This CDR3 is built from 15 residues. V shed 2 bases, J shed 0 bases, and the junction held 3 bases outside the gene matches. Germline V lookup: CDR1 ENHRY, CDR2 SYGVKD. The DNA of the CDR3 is TGTGCCATCAGTGAGGGCGGGGGATACCAAGAGACCCAGTACTTC. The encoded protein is CAISEGGGYQETQYF.

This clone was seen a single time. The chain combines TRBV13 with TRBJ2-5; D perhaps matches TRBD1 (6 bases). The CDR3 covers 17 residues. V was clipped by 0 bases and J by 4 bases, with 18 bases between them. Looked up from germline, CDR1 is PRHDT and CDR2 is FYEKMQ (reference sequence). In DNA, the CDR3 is TGTGCCAGCAGCTTAGGCCGGACAGATAAGTCAGGAGAGACCCAGTACTTC. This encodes CASSLGRTDKSGETQYF.

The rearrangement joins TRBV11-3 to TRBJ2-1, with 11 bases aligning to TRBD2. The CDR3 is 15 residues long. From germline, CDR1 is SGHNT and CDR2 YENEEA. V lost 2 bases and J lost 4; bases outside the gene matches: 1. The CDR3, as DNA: TGTGCCAGCAGCTTAATAGCGGGAGGGTACAATGAGCAGTTCTTC. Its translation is CASSLIAGGYNEQFF.

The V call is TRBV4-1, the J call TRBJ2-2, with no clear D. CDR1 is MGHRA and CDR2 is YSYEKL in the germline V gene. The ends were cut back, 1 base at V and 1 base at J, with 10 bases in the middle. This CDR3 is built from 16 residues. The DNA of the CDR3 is TGCGCCAGCAGCCAAGTTGTCGGAGTGAACACCGGGGAGCTGTTTTTT. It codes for CASSQVVGVNTGELFF.

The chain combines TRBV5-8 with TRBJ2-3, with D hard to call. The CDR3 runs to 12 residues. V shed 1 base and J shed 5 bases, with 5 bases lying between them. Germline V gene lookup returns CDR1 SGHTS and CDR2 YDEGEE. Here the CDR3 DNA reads TGTGCCAGCAGCTTGATCCGAGATACGCAGTATTTT. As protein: CASSLIRDTQYF.

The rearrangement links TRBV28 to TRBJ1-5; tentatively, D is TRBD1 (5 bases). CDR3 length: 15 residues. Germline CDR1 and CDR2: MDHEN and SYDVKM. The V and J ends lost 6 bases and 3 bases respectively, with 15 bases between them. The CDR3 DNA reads TGTGCCAGCAGCCTCGGGGGGAGGGACAATCAGCCCCAGCATTTT. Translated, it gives CASSLGGRDNQPQHF.

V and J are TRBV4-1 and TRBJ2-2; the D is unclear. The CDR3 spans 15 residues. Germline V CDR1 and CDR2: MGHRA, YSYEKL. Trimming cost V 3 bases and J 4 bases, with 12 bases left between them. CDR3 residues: CASSHDQALTGELFF. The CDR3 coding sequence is TGCGCCAGCAGCCATGATCAGGCCCTCACCGGGGAGCTGTTTTTT.

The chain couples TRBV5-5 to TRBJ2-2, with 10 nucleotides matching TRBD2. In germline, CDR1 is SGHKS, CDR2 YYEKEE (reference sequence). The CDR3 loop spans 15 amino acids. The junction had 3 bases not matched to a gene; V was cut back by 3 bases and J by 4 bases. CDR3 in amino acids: CASSYGTSVTGELFF. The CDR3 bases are TGTGCCAGCAGCTATGGGACTAGCGTCACCGGGGAGCTGTTTTTT.

This CDR3 reads CASSEGIGRDTEAFF. Here the CDR3 DNA reads TGTGCCAGCAGTGAAGGGATAGGGAGGGATACTGAAGCTTTCTTT. This chain uses TRBV2 with TRBJ1-1; the D is unclear. The ends were cut back, 1 base at V and 5 bases at J, with 14 bases in the middle. In germline, CDR1 is SNHLY, CDR2 FYNNEI. The CDR3 runs 15 residues.

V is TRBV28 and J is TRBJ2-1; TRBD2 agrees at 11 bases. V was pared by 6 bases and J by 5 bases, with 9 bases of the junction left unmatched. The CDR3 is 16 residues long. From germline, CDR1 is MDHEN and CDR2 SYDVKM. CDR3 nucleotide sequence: TGTGCCAGCAGCCGCGCCGTAGCGGGAGGGAACAATGAGCAGTTCTTC. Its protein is CASSRAVAGGNNEQFF.

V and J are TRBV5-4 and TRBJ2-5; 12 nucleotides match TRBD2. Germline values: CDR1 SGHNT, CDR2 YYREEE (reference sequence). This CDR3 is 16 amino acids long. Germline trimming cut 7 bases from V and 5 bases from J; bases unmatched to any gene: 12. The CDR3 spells CASGRLAGGPGETQYF. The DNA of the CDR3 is TGTGCCAGCGGTCGGCTAGCGGGAGGGCCCGGGGAGACCCAGTACTTC.

In DNA form, the CDR3 reads TGTGCCAGCAAGGGGTTCGGCGGGAGCAATGAAAAACTGTTTTTT. Translating it yields CASKGFGGSNEKLFF. This sequence joins TRBV25-1 and TRBJ1-4; D is possibly TRBD1 (5 bases). Trimming took off 7 bases at V and 5 bases at J, with 17 bases between the two ends. The CDR3 is 15 residues long. Germline values: CDR1 MGHDK, CDR2 SYGVNS.

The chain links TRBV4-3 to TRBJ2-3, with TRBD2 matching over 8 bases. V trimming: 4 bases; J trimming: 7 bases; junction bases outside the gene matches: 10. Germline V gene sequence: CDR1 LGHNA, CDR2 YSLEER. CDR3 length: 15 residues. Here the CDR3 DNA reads TGCGCCAGCAGCCTAGATGAGCGGGGGCCAAATACGCAGTATTTT. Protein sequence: CASSLDERGPNTQYF.

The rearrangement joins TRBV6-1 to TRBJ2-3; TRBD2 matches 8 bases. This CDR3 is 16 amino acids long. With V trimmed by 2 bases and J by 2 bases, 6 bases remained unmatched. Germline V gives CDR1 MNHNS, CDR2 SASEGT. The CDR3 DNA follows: TGTGCCAGCAGTGAATTCCCGGGAGGGTACACAGATACGCAGTATTTT. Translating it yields CASSEFPGGYTDTQYF.

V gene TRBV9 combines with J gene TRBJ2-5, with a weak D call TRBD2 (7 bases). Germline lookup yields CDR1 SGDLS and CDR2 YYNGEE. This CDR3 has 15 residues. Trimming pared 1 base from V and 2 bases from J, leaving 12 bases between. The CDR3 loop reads CASSVIGGPQETQYF. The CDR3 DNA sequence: TGTGCCAGCAGCGTAATCGGGGGGCCTCAAGAGACCCAGTACTTC. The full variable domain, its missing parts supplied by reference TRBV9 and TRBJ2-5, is DSGVTQTPKHLITATGQRVTLRCSPRSGDLSVYWYQQSLDQGLQFLIQYYNGEERAKGNILERFSAQQFPDLHSELNLSSLELGDSALYFCASSVIGGPQETQYFGPGTRLLVL.